One and the same sample provided the 15 T cell receptor beta chains below, sequenced in a study of regulatory T cells in long-lasting Graves disease. As for time point: newly diagnosed GD, antithyroid drugs for less than 3 months. Generation of the TCR library employed RNA extracted from PBMCs. Library construction for TCR beta used iRepertoire HTBI primers and Arm-PCR of CDR3 regions. TCRdb reanalysed the multiplex PCR reads using MiXCR and keeps one entry per CDR3 protein. The table shows 300,000 to 400,000 distinct CDR3 sequences, with 15% occurring only once. The starting material was peripheral blood mononuclear cells (PBMCs), obtained at new diagnosis, from a patient treated with antithyroid drugs. These TCRs come from a female donor with Graves disease.

The chain couples TRBV7-2 to TRBJ2-3; TRBD2 matches at 10 bases. CDR3 length equals 17 residues. The V and J ends lost 1 base and 6 bases, in that order; junction bases with no gene match: 10. Germline-derived CDR1 and CDR2 are SGHTA and FQGNSA. The CDR3 loop reads CASSLVMLAGAPDTQYF. The CDR3 coding sequence is TGTGCCAGCAGCTTAGTCATGCTAGCGGGAGCCCCGGATACGCAGTATTTT.

This clonotype has ten or more counts. This chain uses TRBV6-1 with TRBJ1-2, with TRBD1 as a possible D gene (5 bases). Germline CDR1 and CDR2: MNHNS and SASEGT. The length of the CDR3 is 11 residues. Trimming cost V 7 bases and J 8 bases, with 11 bases left between them. The chain's CDR3 is CASNEEGGYTF. In nucleotides, the CDR3 is TGTGCCAGCAATGAGGAGGGGGGCTACACCTTC.

This clonotype was found many times. The V and J genes are TRBV11-3 and TRBJ2-7; no clear D. Trimming cost V 1 base and J 3 bases, with 16 bases left between them. The CDR3 length is 16 residues. The germline V gene has CDR1 SGHNT and CDR2 YENEEA. CDR3 in amino acids: CASSLGFEPDLYEQYF. The CDR3 DNA sequence: TGTGCCAGCAGCTTAGGGTTCGAGCCCGACCTCTACGAGCAGTACTTC. Based on the CDR3 plus reference TRBV11-3 and TRBJ2-7, the full variable domain is EAGVVQSPRYKIIEKKQPVAFWCNPISGHNTLYWYLQNLGQGPELLIRYENEEAVDDSQLPKDRFSAERLKGVDSTLKIQPAELGDSAVYLCASSLGFEPDLYEQYFGPGTRLTVT.

This clonotype was recorded many times. This chain links TRBV29-1 with TRBJ2-7, with D unclear. This CDR3 contains 13 residues. V lost 0 bases and J 7 bases, leaving 13 bases between the germline ends. Germline V gene lookup returns CDR1 SQVTM and CDR2 ANQGSEA. CDR3 DNA: TGCAGCGTTGAAGAATTGGGGAATGGAGAGCAGTACTTC. As protein: CSVEELGNGEQYF.

This clonotype came up many times. A junction boundary mismatches the germline segment, possibly from a read error. The chain uses TRBV5-1 and TRBJ1-1, with TRBD1 matching over 8 bases. Germline CDR1 is SGHRS and CDR2 is YFSETQ. The CDR3 is 15 amino acids. CDR3 residues: CASSSGQGGSTEASF. The CDR3 region has the DNA TGCGCCAGCAGCTCCGGACAGGGCGGATCTACTGAAGCTTCCTTT.

This clonotype was counted ten times or more. The chain employs TRBV12-3 or TRBV12-4 and TRBJ1-1, with D possibly being TRBD1 (6 bases). The CDR3 is 17 residues long. Trimming removed 5 bases from V and 0 bases from J, with 19 bases in between. For the CDR3, the DNA is TGTGCCAGCAGTCGTCCGAAAATACAGGGCATGAACACTGAAGCTTTCTTT. It is translated as CASSRPKIQGMNTEAFF.

This clonotype came up a few times. A much larger clone lies a single base off, so this may be a read error. J is TRBJ1-1 and V is TRBV7-2; D possibly corresponds to TRBD1 (5 bases). Germline CDR1 and CDR2: SGHTA and FQGNSA. The CDR3 runs to 13 residues. CDR3 sequence reads: CACSLVGGGPRFF. The CDR3 bases are TGTGCCTGCAGCTTAGTGGGGGGTGGCCCAAGGTTCTTT.

With regard to this clonotype: This could be a read error, since a much larger clone is one nucleotide away. The gene calls are TRBV4-1 and TRBJ2-2; a weak D match, TRBD1 (6 bases). Trimming shortened V by 3 bases and J by 0 bases, and 8 bases separated the two germline ends. This CDR3 is 15 amino acids long. CDR1 MGHRA and CDR2 YSYEKL come from the germline V gene. Here the CDR3 DNA reads TGCGCCAGCAGCCATTCAGGGGCGAACACCGGGGAGCTGTTTTTT. It encodes CASSHSGANTGELFF.

In this sample, this clonotype turned up many times. The CDR3: CASSERRDEQFF. The CDR3, as DNA: TGTGCCAGCAGTGAGAGGCGCGATGAGCAGTTCTTC. V is TRBV27 and J is TRBJ2-1; D not resolved. Per the germline V gene, CDR1 is MNHEY and CDR2 is SMNVEV (reference sequence). Trimming pared 5 bases from V and 8 bases from J, leaving 10 bases between. The CDR3 covers 12 residues.

This clonotype was seen ten or more times. This CDR3 reads CASGLVTGTERVRGDNEQFF. The CDR3 DNA is TGTGCTAGTGGTTTGGTAACCGGGACAGAACGGGTGCGGGGGGACAATGAGCAGTTCTTC. This chain connects TRBV12-5 to TRBJ2-1, with TRBD2 as a possible D gene (8 bases). Germline CDR1 reads LGHNT; CDR2 reads FRNRAP. The V gene lost 0 bases and the J gene lost 5 bases, with 26 bases spanning the gap. The CDR3 has 20 residues.

Only a few counts were recorded for this clonotype. The chain recombines TRBV12-3 or TRBV12-4 with TRBJ2-7; D may be TRBD2 (5 bases). V lost 2 bases, J lost 6 bases, and 8 bases lay in between. CDR3 size: 12 residues. The CDR3 coding sequence is TGTGCCAGCAGTTTATTGGGAGCCGAGCAGTACTTC. Its translation: CASSLLGAEQYF.

In its sample, this clonotype was seen many times. The chain joins TRBV2 to TRBJ1-1; D is unresolved. CDR1 is SNHLY and CDR2 is FYNNEI in the germline V gene. V was trimmed by 0 bases and J by 3 bases, leaving 11 bases between them. The length of the CDR3 is 15 residues. The CDR3: CASSEAAVSHTEAFF. The CDR3 DNA reads TGTGCCAGCAGTGAAGCGGCTGTGAGCCACACTGAAGCTTTCTTT.

There are many counts of this clonotype. The rearrangement links TRBV20-1 to TRBJ2-5, with TRBD2 identical over 9 bases. Germline trimming cut 1 base from V and 5 bases from J; bases unmatched to any gene: 11. Germline values: CDR1 DFQATT, CDR2 SNEGSKA (reference sequence). The CDR3 is 16 residues long. The CDR3 bases are TGCAGTGCTAGAGGATTAGCGGGGGCCCCTGTGGAGACCCAGTACTTC. Protein sequence: CSARGLAGAPVETQYF.

This clonotype was seen ten or more times. The V gene is TRBV3-1, the J gene TRBJ1-2; D not certain. The V gene's germline CDR1 is LGHDT and CDR2 YNNKEL (reference sequence). The ends were cut back, 1 base at V and 8 bases at J, with 20 bases in the middle. The CDR3 sequence is 16 residues long. In DNA, the CDR3 is TGTGCCAGCAGCCAAGGGAACGAGGGCACCTTTCGAGGCTACACCTTC. Protein product: CASSQGNEGTFRGYTF.

CDR3 DNA sequence: TGTGCCTGGAGTGGGGGGGGGGCAAGCAATCAGCCCCAGCATTTT. It yields the protein CAWSGGGASNQPQHF. The chain uses TRBV30 and TRBJ1-5; D may be TRBD1 (6 bases). V dropped 1 base and J dropped 1 base, with 11 bases sitting between them. This CDR3 spans 15 amino acids. Per the germline V gene, CDR1 is GTSNPN and CDR2 is SVGIG (reference sequence).